These 15 T cell receptor beta chains were sequenced from one sample in a study of identical twins. TCRdb used MiXCR to reprocess the 5' RACE reads, holding one entry per CDR3 protein. The data hold about 790,000 distinct CDR3 sequences, with about 20% observed a single time. Another study also made use of these data, one on T cells expressing NK-cell markers.

Sequencing input: PBMCs. All receptors derive from a woman between 18 and 29 years old in good health.

In its sample, this clonotype was seen a few times. The chain recombines TRBV20-1 with TRBJ2-7; TRBD2 matches 7 bases. Looked up from germline, CDR1 is DFQATT and CDR2 is SNEGSKA (reference sequence). The V and J ends lost 3 bases and 8 bases, in that order; junction bases with no gene match: 4. The CDR3 consists of 11 residues. The CDR3 here is CSASNSGKQYF. The DNA of the CDR3 is TGCAGTGCTAGTAACAGCGGGAAGCAGTACTTC.

In this sample, this clonotype turned up a few times. The chain uses TRBV12-5 and TRBJ1-3; 7 positions match TRBD1. Trimming cost V 5 bases and J 4 bases; bases outside gene matches: 11. The V gene's germline CDR1 is LGHNT and CDR2 FRNRAP. The CDR3 runs to 16 residues. CDR3 DNA sequence: TGTGCTAGTGGTCCCGGAGACAGGGTAGCGGGAAACACCATATATTTT. Translation: CASGPGDRVAGNTIYF.

This chain connects TRBV12-3 or TRBV12-4 to TRBJ2-5; 13 bases fit TRBD2. Trimming removed 3 bases from V and 4 bases from J; junction bases left unmatched: 5. The length of the CDR3 is 16 residues. The CDR3 loop reads CASSFQLAGGTETQYF. In DNA form, the CDR3 reads TGTGCCAGCAGTTTCCAACTAGCGGGGGGGACAGAGACCCAGTACTTC.

The table lists this clonotype with a few counts. J is TRBJ2-7 and V is TRBV6-1; D is perhaps TRBD2 (5 bases). Per germline, CDR1 MNHNS and CDR2 SASEGT. V gave up 7 bases and J gave up 3 bases, with 13 bases separating them. The CDR3 consists of 13 residues. CDR3 loop: CASTPGYGYEQYF. CDR3 in DNA: TGTGCCAGCACCCCGGGGTATGGCTACGAGCAGTACTTC.

The chain recombines TRBV5-1 with TRBJ2-1; no reliable D call. V shed 3 bases and J shed 4 bases, with 11 bases lying between them. The germline V gene has CDR1 SGHRS and CDR2 YFSETQ. The CDR3 consists of 14 residues. The DNA for the CDR3 is TGCGCCAGCAGCTCCCCGGACGGATACAATGAGCAGTTCTTC. This sequence encodes CASSSPDGYNEQFF. Using reference TRBV5-1 and TRBJ2-1 for the parts outside the CDR3, the full variable domain is KAGVTQTPRYLIKTRGQQVTLSCSPISGHRSVSWYQQTPGQGLQFLFEYFSETQRNKGNFPGRFSGRQFSNSRSEMNVSTLELGDSALYLCASSSPDGYNEQFFGPGTRLTVL.

The chain couples TRBV10-3 to TRBJ1-5; 7 bases are shared with TRBD1. With V trimmed by 7 bases and J by 4 bases, 13 bases remained unmatched. The germline V gene has CDR1 ENHRY and CDR2 SYGVKD. The CDR3 consists of 16 residues. Here the CDR3 reads CAITPGHRGSNQPQHF. The CDR3 DNA sequence: TGTGCCATCACGCCCGGGCACAGGGGATCTAATCAGCCCCAGCATTTT.

This chain uses TRBV12-3 or TRBV12-4 with TRBJ2-3; 7 nucleotides align to TRBD2. The CDR3 runs 14 residues. Trimming cost V 6 bases and J 1 base; bases outside gene matches: 4. Here the CDR3 DNA reads TGTGCCAGCAGCTGGACTAGAGGCACAGATACGCAGTATTTT. Its protein product is CASSWTRGTDTQYF.

The chain uses TRBV20-1 and TRBJ2-2, with 14 positions matching TRBD2. Germline V gives CDR1 DFQATT, CDR2 SNEGSKA (reference sequence). CDR3 length: 15 residues. The junction had 3 bases not matched to a gene; V was cut back by 4 bases and J by 5 bases. The CDR3 spells CSAKGLAGGTGELFF. Here the CDR3 DNA reads TGCAGTGCTAAAGGACTAGCGGGAGGTACCGGGGAGCTGTTTTTT.

Only a few counts were recorded for this clonotype. The J gene is TRBJ2-7, the V gene TRBV20-1; 7 bases line up with TRBD2. The V and J ends lost 1 base and 6 bases, in that order; junction bases with no gene match: 3. The CDR3 loop spans 12 amino acids. Germline lookup yields CDR1 DFQATT and CDR2 SNEGSKA (reference sequence). CDR3 loop: CSARGLAVEQYF. DNA of the CDR3: TGCAGTGCTAGAGGGCTAGCGGTCGAGCAGTACTTC.

This clonotype was seen only a few times. The V call is TRBV6-1, the J call TRBJ2-7; maybe TRBD2 (6 bases). V was shortened by 6 bases and J by 2 bases, with 14 bases between the two germline ends. Germline CDR1 MNHNS, CDR2 SASEGT. CDR3 length equals 14 residues. The CDR3 nucleotides read TGTGCCAGCAGCCGCCTGGAGGGCGCCTACGAGCAGTACTTC. This gives the protein CASSRLEGAYEQYF.

This chain uses TRBV18 with TRBJ2-5; D gene unclear. Deletions cut 4 bases from V and 4 bases from J, with 7 bases between. Germline CDR1 and CDR2: KGHSH and LQKENI. This CDR3 contains 12 residues. CDR3 DNA sequence: TGTGCCAGCTCACGACTCGCAGAGACCCAGTACTTC. This codes for CASSRLAETQYF.

This clonotype was seen a handful of times. V gene TRBV25-1 combines with J gene TRBJ2-3, with 8 nucleotides matching TRBD2. CDR3 size: 12 residues. Per germline, CDR1 MGHDK and CDR2 SYGVNS. Trimming at V came to 11 bases and at J to 7 bases, leaving 8 bases not matched to a gene. The CDR3 DNA reads TGTGCCTGTAGCGGGACCATTAATACGCAGTATTTT. Protein sequence: CACSGTINTQYF. The variable domain in full, completed from reference TRBV25-1 and TRBJ2-3, reads EADIYQTPRYLVIGTGKKITLECSQTMGHDKMYWYQQDPGMELHLIHYSYGVNSTEKGDLSSESTVSRIRTEHFPLTLESARPSHTSQYLCACSGTINTQYFGPGTRLTVL.

The rearrangement links TRBV12-3 or TRBV12-4 to TRBJ2-3, with D perhaps TRBD2 (5 bases). The CDR3 consists of 15 residues. V was cut by 3 bases and J by 7 bases, with 17 bases left in between. CDR3 amino acids: CASSFLSRLANTQYF. In nucleotides, the CDR3 is TGTGCCAGCAGTTTTCTTTCCCGGCTAGCAAATACGCAGTATTTT.

The chain has TRBV4-3 and TRBJ2-7; 11 nucleotides match TRBD2. V lost 0 bases and J lost 3; bases outside the gene matches: 4. CDR3 length: 16 residues. Germline CDR1 LGHNA, CDR2 YSLEER. DNA for the CDR3: TGCGCCAGCAGCCAAGATTCCGGGACTAGCGGCTACGAGCAGTACTTC. This gives the protein CASSQDSGTSGYEQYF.

The sample holds a few counts of this clonotype. The chain has TRBV7-8 and TRBJ1-5; TRBD1 might be the D (5 bases). V lost 5 bases and J 9 bases, leaving 20 bases between the germline ends. This CDR3 region has 15 residues. The germline gives CDR1 SGHVS, CDR2 FQNEAQ. In DNA form, the CDR3 reads TGTGCCAGCAGCCGCGCAGTTCAGGGACTGACGCCCCAGCATTTT. As protein: CASSRAVQGLTPQHF. The whole variable domain, remainder taken from reference TRBV7-8 and TRBJ1-5, is GAGVSQSPRYKVAKRGQDVALRCDPISGHVSLFWYQQALGQGPEFLTYFQNEAQLDKSGLPSDRFFAERPEGSVSTLKIQRTQQEDSAVYLCASSRAVQGLTPQHFGDGTRLSIL.